One T cell receptor (beta chain) is described in this entry. These data come from a study of blood T cell repertoires in COVID-19. Background on the study: Sites across the United States, Italy and Spain contributed samples from acute and convalescent COVID-19. PBMCs, B-cell-depleted T cells, or T cells were the source of the cDNA or gDNA that made up the material.

Looked up from germline, CDR1 is SGHTS and CDR2 is YDEGEE. With 4 bases removed from V and 9 bases from J, the gap between germline ends came to 11 bases. The CDR3 is made up of 12 amino acids. Per the original methods: From reference gene primer amplification, estimates of nucleated cell counts were derived. Libraries were prepared by immunoSEQ multiplex PCR; TCRdb keeps only in-frame clonotypes and omits some of them. Clone size and V and J calls were adopted from that table, with D and trimming inferred from the DNA. The sample holds around 70,000 clones, approximately 83% seen once. Sequences were obtained from peripheral blood. The TCR comes from a man of 80 years or more with acute or convalescent COVID-19. This sequence joins TRBV5-8 and TRBJ2-1; D gene uncertain. CDR3 region: CASSLVFGEQFF. The CDR3 coding sequence is TGTGCCAGCAGCCTGGTCTTCGGTGAGCAGTTCTTC.